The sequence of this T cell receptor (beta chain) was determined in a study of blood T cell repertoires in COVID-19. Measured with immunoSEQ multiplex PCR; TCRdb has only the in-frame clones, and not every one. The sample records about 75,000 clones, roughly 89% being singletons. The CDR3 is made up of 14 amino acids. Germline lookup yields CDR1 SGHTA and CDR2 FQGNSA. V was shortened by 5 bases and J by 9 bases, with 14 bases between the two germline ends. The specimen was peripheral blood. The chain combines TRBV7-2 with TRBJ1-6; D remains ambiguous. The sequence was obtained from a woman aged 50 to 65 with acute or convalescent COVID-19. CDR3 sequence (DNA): TGTGCCAGCAGCCTCGAATACTTTAGTTCACCCCTCCACTTT. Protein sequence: CASSLEYFSSPLHF.